The 21 T cell receptor beta chains presented below share a single source sample, sequenced in a study of PD-L1 blockade in urothelial cancer. The repertoire was sequenced with immunoSEQ multiplex PCR; TCRdb's copy has only in-frame clones and lacks some. Among some 60,000 clones, roughly 86% were seen once, and the ten largest hold less than 3.5%. This material consisted of PBMCs, taken around atezolizumab (anti-PD-L1) treatment. These receptors were obtained from a man aged 50-60 years with urothelial cancer.

This clone came up a few times. The V call is TRBV15, the J call TRBJ2-1, with no clear D. CDR3 length equals 17 residues. The germline CDR1 and CDR2 sequences are LNHNV and YYDKDF (reference sequence). Between the trimmed V and J ends, which lost 0 bases and 0 bases, there was a span of 12 bases. CDR3: CATSRDLSSSSYNEQFF. The DNA for the CDR3 is TGTGCCACCAGCAGAGATCTTTCCTCCAGCTCCTACAATGAGCAGTTCTTC. Using reference TRBV15 and TRBJ2-1 for the parts outside the CDR3, the full variable domain is DAMVIQNPRYQVTQFGKPVTLSCSQTLNHNVMYWYQQKSSQAPKLLFHYYDKDFNNEADTPDNFQSRRPNTSFCFLDIRSPGLGDTAMYLCATSRDLSSSSYNEQFFGPGTRLTVL.

The J gene is TRBJ2-7, the V gene TRBV27; TRBD1 aligns across 7 bases. The V and J ends lost 6 bases and 5 bases, in that order; junction bases with no gene match: 22. This CDR3 has 18 residues. Germline V gene sequence: CDR1 MNHEY, CDR2 SMNVEV (reference sequence). CDR3 amino acids: CASRLNRGDPMTEDEQYF. The CDR3 DNA is TGTGCCAGCAGATTAAACAGGGGAGACCCAATGACGGAGGACGAGCAGTACTTC.

The V and J genes are TRBV28 and TRBJ2-3; D gene uncertain. This CDR3 spans 14 amino acids. Per germline, CDR1 MDHEN and CDR2 SYDVKM. V was trimmed by 4 bases and J by 6 bases, leaving 14 bases between them. CDR3 residues: CASSSPSIRDTQYF. The CDR3 nucleotides read TGTGCCAGCAGTTCCCCATCCATTCGGGATACGCAGTATTTT.

V and J are TRBV21-1 and TRBJ2-7; TRBD1, the D gene given by the table, was not confirmed from the DNA. TRBV21-1 is termed a pseudogene. The CDR3 covers 14 residues. In DNA, the CDR3 is TGTGCCAGCAGCAACCCGACAGGTCCCTACGAGCAGTACTTC. Amino acid sequence: CASSNPTGPYEQYF.

The chain links TRBV19 to TRBJ2-1; D may be TRBD2 (7 bases). The CDR3 consists of 15 residues. Deletions cut 6 bases from V and 5 bases from J, with 17 bases between. Germline CDR1 reads LNHDA; CDR2 reads SQIVND (reference sequence). CDR3 region: CASSGGPTGDNEQFF. The DNA of the CDR3 is TGTGCCAGTAGCGGGGGGCCTACGGGGGACAATGAGCAGTTCTTC.

The chain uses TRBV28 and TRBJ2-5; maybe TRBD1 (6 bases). This CDR3 contains 15 residues. Germline CDR1 and CDR2: MDHEN and SYDVKM. Trimming stripped 3 bases from V and 0 bases from J, with 11 bases between. The CDR3 spells CASSFGRDNQETQYF. In nucleotides, the CDR3 is TGTGCCAGCAGTTTCGGCCGGGACAACCAAGAGACCCAGTACTTC.

The V and J genes are TRBV28 and TRBJ1-4; 8 positions agree with TRBD1. Germline CDR1 MDHEN, CDR2 SYDVKM. Unmatched junction bases numbered 22, after V lost 6 bases and J lost 10 bases. The CDR3 covers 18 residues. The CDR3 nucleotides are TGTGCCAGCAGGCCTCCATCGGGCAGGGGGCGCAACAGGGTAAAACTGTTTTTT. Encoded protein: CASRPPSGRGRNRVKLFF.

The J gene is TRBJ2-7, the V gene TRBV14; possible D gene TRBD2, 5 bases. CDR1 is SGHDN and CDR2 is FVKESK in the germline V gene. The V and J ends lost 0 bases and 6 bases respectively, with 18 bases between them. The CDR3 runs to 16 residues. In DNA, the CDR3 is TGTGCCAGCAGCCAAGACCCGTCGGGAAGGGCCAGCGAGCAGTACTTC. Translated: CASSQDPSGRASEQYF.

A word on this clone: The sample carries other DNA sequences with the same CDR3. The chain uses TRBV6-5 and TRBJ2-1; TRBD2 matches 7 bases. Germline-derived CDR1 and CDR2 are MNHEY and SVGAGI. J was trimmed by 9 bases and V by 2 bases; bases with no gene match: 10. The CDR3 loop spans 15 amino acids. The CDR3 protein is CASSYASGGVGEQFF. The CDR3 nucleotides read TGTGCCAGCAGTTACGCTAGCGGAGGGGTGGGTGAGCAGTTCTTC.

The V gene is TRBV9, the J gene TRBJ1-1; 8 nucleotides line up with TRBD1. This CDR3 has 14 residues. Germline loops: CDR1 SGDLS, CDR2 YYNGEE. Losses at the gene ends were 6 bases for V and 6 bases for J; bases not matched to a gene: 10. CDR3 sequence (DNA): TGTGCCAGCACATCTGGACAGGGTTGGGCTGAAGCTTTCTTT. Translating gives CASTSGQGWAEAFF.

This clone turned up a few times. The chain carries TRBV6-6 and TRBJ2-2; 8 bases agree with TRBD2. Germline trimming cut 8 bases from V and 5 bases from J; bases unmatched to any gene: 10. Germline lookup yields CDR1 MNHNY and CDR2 SVGAGI (reference sequence). The length of the CDR3 is 15 residues. The CDR3 reads CASLRTSPLTGELFF. CDR3 in DNA: TGTGCCAGCCTTCGGACTAGCCCTTTGACCGGGGAGCTGTTTTTT.

The V call is TRBV28, the J call TRBJ1-2; D is uncertain. The CDR3 spans 14 residues. Germline lookup yields CDR1 MDHEN and CDR2 SYDVKM. Between the trimmed V and J ends, which lost 1 base and 8 bases, there was a span of 14 bases. CDR3 in DNA: TGTGCCAGCAGTTTATCCGGAGCGGGCAGAGGCTACACCTTC. Amino acid sequence: CASSLSGAGRGYTF.

The rearrangement uses TRBV27 and TRBJ2-5; D ambiguous. The CDR3 has 14 residues. The V and J ends lost 1 base and 5 bases respectively, with 11 bases between them. CDR1 MNHEY and CDR2 SMNVEV come from the germline V gene (reference sequence). The CDR3 coding sequence is TGTGCCAGCAGTTTATATGTCGACATTGAGACCCAGTACTTC. Its translation: CASSLYVDIETQYF.

The V and J genes are TRBV9 and TRBJ2-1; D unclear. The CDR3 sequence is 11 residues long. V lost 4 bases to trimming and J lost 5 bases, with 4 bases between them. Germline CDR1 and CDR2: SGDLS and YYNGEE. For the CDR3, the DNA is TGTGCCAGCAGCTTCGACAATGAGCAGTTCTTC. Protein product: CASSFDNEQFF.

The chain combines TRBV30 with TRBJ2-1; D uncertain. V lost 3 bases to trimming and J lost 4 bases, with 4 bases between them. The CDR3 length is 11 residues. Per the germline V gene, CDR1 is GTSNPN and CDR2 is SVGIG (reference sequence). CDR3 region: CAWSGYNEQFF. The CDR3, as DNA: TGTGCCTGGAGCGGGTACAATGAGCAGTTCTTC.

This clone was seen a single time. V is TRBV10-3 and J is TRBJ2-7; TRBD2 matches 14 bases. The CDR3 consists of 18 residues. J lost 5 bases, V lost 4 bases, and 13 bases had no gene match. Looked up from germline, CDR1 is ENHRY and CDR2 is SYGVKD. The DNA of the CDR3 is TGTGCCATCAGTGCCAGCCTCGGGACTAGCGGGGGACGCGACGAGCAGTACTTC. Translating it yields CAISASLGTSGGRDEQYF.

The CDR3, as DNA: TGCGCCAGCAGTGAACCCCTAGCGGGAGGCCCGGGGGGTGGCAAAAACATTCAGTACTTC. This codes for CASSEPLAGGPGGGKNIQYF. The chain combines TRBV10-2 with TRBJ2-4, with 11 bases aligning to TRBD2. This CDR3 is built from 20 residues. Germline V gives CDR1 WSHSY, CDR2 SAAADI. Trimming removed 3 bases from V and 3 bases from J; junction bases left unmatched: 16.

The V gene is TRBV5-1, the J gene TRBJ2-7, with 12 bases lining up with TRBD2. Losses at the gene ends were 0 bases for V and 5 bases for J; bases not matched to a gene: 9. The CDR3 is 17 residues long. Germline V gene sequence: CDR1 SGHRS, CDR2 YFSETQ. In DNA, the CDR3 is TGCGCCAGCAGCTTGGCCGCCCGACTAGCGGGAGCCCACGAGCAGTACTTC. This sequence encodes CASSLAARLAGAHEQYF.

This sequence joins TRBV7-9 and TRBJ2-4, with 8 positions matching TRBD2. The CDR3 has 15 amino acids. The germline gives CDR1 SEHNR, CDR2 FQNEAQ (reference sequence). V was pared by 4 bases and J by 8 bases, with 10 bases of the junction left unmatched. The CDR3 DNA is TGTGCCAGCAGCTCAATGGGGAGCGGGAGTCACATTCAGTACTTC. It specifies CASSSMGSGSHIQYF.

The chain links TRBV18 to TRBJ2-7, with D hard to call. This CDR3 has 14 residues. CDR1 and CDR2 (germline): KGHSH, LQKENI. Trimming removed 5 bases from V and 2 bases from J, with 13 bases in between. Here the CDR3 reads CASSEKRVPYEQYF. CDR3 in DNA: TGTGCCAGCTCAGAAAAACGGGTTCCCTACGAGCAGTACTTC. Filled out from reference TRBV18 and TRBJ2-7, the complete variable domain reads NAGVMQNPRHLVRRRGQEARLRCSPMKGHSHVYWYRQLPEEGLKFMVYLQKENIIDESGMPKERFSAEFPKEGPSILRIQQVVRGDSAAYFCASSEKRVPYEQYFGPGTRLTVT.

This clone appeared a single time. The chain is built from TRBV5-4 and TRBJ1-2; 9 bases map to TRBD1. V was clipped by 4 bases and J by 3 bases; unmatched bases: 7. The germline gives CDR1 SGHNT, CDR2 YYREEE (reference sequence). CDR3 size: 15 residues. The chain's CDR3 is CASSGGQGGHYGYTF. DNA of the CDR3: TGTGCCAGCAGCGGGGGACAGGGTGGGCACTATGGCTACACCTTC.